The text below deals with one T cell receptor beta chain. This record comes from a study of blood T cell repertoires in COVID-19. The wider study: The study drew acute and convalescent COVID-19 samples from the United States, Italy and Spain. PBMCs, B-cell-depleted T cells, or T cells were the source of the cDNA or gDNA that made up the material.

The V and J ends lost 0 bases and 0 bases, in that order; junction bases with no gene match: 7. There are 19 residues in the CDR3. Germline CDR1 is LGHDT and CDR2 is YNNKEL (reference sequence). As handled by the study authors: Reference gene primer amplification gave nucleated cell count estimates. The repertoire was sequenced with immunoSEQ multiplex PCR; TCRdb's copy has only in-frame clones and lacks some. The D gene and trimming were derived from the DNA, and the V and J assignments and clone size from that table. The sample contains about 110,000 clones, approximately 90% of which appear only once.

The receptor was derived from a human donor in a cohort sampled during active COVID-19. The rearrangement links TRBV3-1 (or the pseudogene TRBV3-2) to TRBJ2-6, with TRBD2 identical over 8 bases. The sequencing sample was made of peripheral blood. CDR3 bases: TGTGCCAGCAGCCAAGACGGGGGGGCGCGTCTCTCTGGGGCCAACGTCCTGACTTTC. Protein: CASSQDGGARLSGANVLTF.